This T cell receptor (beta chain) was observed in a study of immune cell composition in non-small cell lung cancer. General study points: Lung squamous cell carcinoma tumours had significantly higher top 10 clone scores and productive clonality than lung adenocarcinoma.

TCRdb's copy holds only in-frame clones and misses some; the assay was immunoSEQ multiplex PCR. The repertoire holds roughly 1,500 clones, about four fifths seen once, with approximately 9.1% in the top ten. Concerning this clone: Its specificity is unknown.

J lost 1 base, V lost 6 bases, and 11 bases had no gene match. In germline, CDR1 is SGHRS, CDR2 YFSETQ. The CDR3 runs 16 residues. This receptor was identified in a human donor with non-small cell lung cancer. Sequencing input: lung tumor tissue. The chain links TRBV5-1 to TRBJ2-3, with 7 bases fitting TRBD1. The CDR3 loop is CASTTVGTDRTDTQYF. As DNA, the CDR3 is TGCGCCAGCACGACCGTGGGGACAGACCGCACAGATACGCAGTATTTT.